This TCR beta chain was retrieved from a study of T cell responses to AZD1222 COVID-19 vaccine. Study-wide results and limits: Donors were chiefly white British, with a greater number of females, and clonal diversity was perhaps underestimated.

As concerns this clone: The antigen remains undetermined.

The V and J ends lost 4 bases and 8 bases, in that order; junction bases with no gene match: 8. The CDR3 is 15 amino acids. Per the germline V gene, CDR1 is MDHEN and CDR2 is SYDVKM. Generated by immunoSEQ multiplex PCR, the TCRdb table keeps only in-frame clones and is missing some. The sample holds some 130,000 clones; roughly 92% are singletons and the top ten take 5% to 5.5%. This chain joins TRBV28 and TRBJ1-4, with 9 bases fitting TRBD1. This clonotype originated in an adult in good health. The sequences come from peripheral blood, collected on day 0 of AZD1222 vaccination. CDR3 loop: CASSYTGGAEEKLFF. The CDR3 region has the DNA TGTGCCAGCAGTTATACAGGGGGCGCCGAGGAAAAACTGTTTTTT.